This T cell receptor (beta chain) was profiled in a study of control samples from healthy donors and cancer patients. Between the trimmed V and J ends, which lost 10 bases and 3 bases, there was a span of 11 bases. Germline V CDR1 and CDR2: MNHEY, SVGAGI. The CDR3 is made up of 12 amino acids. Repertoires were generated with immunoSEQ multiplex PCR, while TCRdb's copy carries only in-frame clones and drops some. The table records 170,000 or so clones, 94% of them present only once. The V gene is TRBV6-5, the J gene TRBJ2-3; the D is unclear. This receptor was obtained from a woman between 18 and 29 years old in good health. The sample taken for sequencing was blood. CDR3 in amino acids: CATSIGTDTQYF. Here the CDR3 DNA reads TGTGCCACGTCCATAGGAACAGATACGCAGTATTTT.